The present TCR beta chain was sequenced within a study of cytomegalovirus exposure and HLA in healthy donors. As concerns this clone: Its antigen is undetermined.

Germline-derived CDR1 and CDR2 are SGHNT and YYREEE (reference sequence). The V gene end was trimmed by 4 bases and the J gene end by 11 bases; junction bases not matched to a gene: 5. This CDR3 is 13 amino acids long. Primers: 60 Vbeta forward and 13 Jbeta reverse. The protocol was immunoSEQ multiplex PCR, while the TCRdb copy is restricted to in-frame clones and leaves out a portion. The sample carries about 150,000 clones, under 85% recorded once. Regarding the study as a whole: TCR beta chain V- and J-gene trimming was linked, in a later analysis, to a missense variant in DCLRE1C. More than 15,000 TCR beta sequences were associated with HLA alleles at 0.05 false discovery rate in a later analysis. Per a prior analysis, the majority of TCR beta V segments were productive roughly 90% or roughly 30% of the time.

Sequencing was done on a sample of PBMCs. The rearrangement uses TRBV5-4 and TRBJ1-4; 10 bases align to TRBD1. The TCR comes from a man between 18 and 29 years old in good health and CMV-seronegative. CDR3 bases: TGTGCCAGCAGCACTGGACAGGGGGACAAACTGTTTTTT. It yields the protein CASSTGQGDKLFF.